This is a list of T cell receptor beta chains from one sample in a study of T cell changes during pregnancy in multiple sclerosis. Measured with immunoSEQ multiplex PCR; TCRdb has only the in-frame clones, and not every one. This table holds under 80,000 clones, approximately 90% found once. The specimen was peripheral blood, collected in the second trimester of pregnancy. The receptors stem from a female donor with multiple sclerosis, enrolled in a pregnancy study. CDR3s include the opening cysteine and the closing phenylalanine or tryptophan. The order of the fields is CDR3 DNA, CDR3 protein, clone size, D gene, J gene, V gene. A D gene is named only where the DNA matches it firmly. The listing skips clone size in some rows; elsewhere it reads once, few, many or a size class.

DNA: TGTGCCAGCAGCCGAGGCCAAAAAGAGACCCAGTACTTC; CDR3: CASSRGQKETQYF; size: .; D: .; J: TRBJ2-5; V: TRBV14
DNA: TGTGCCAGCAGCTTCCAGGGTAACTCTGGAAACACCATATATTTT; CDR3: CASSFQGNSGNTIYF; size: .; D: .; J: TRBJ1-3; V: TRBV5-6
DNA: TGTGCCAGCAGCCAAGAGGGATGGACAGGGGGCTACGTGACCCAGTACTTC; CDR3: CASSQEGWTGGYVTQYF; size: .; D: TRBD1; J: TRBJ2-5; V: TRBV14
DNA: TGTGCCAGCAGACCGAGGGCCTCGACCAGCTCTGGAAACACCATATATTTT; CDR3: CASRPRASTSSGNTIYF; size: .; D: .; J: TRBJ1-3; V: TRBV27
DNA: TGTGCCAGCAGCCCCGGGACAGCAGTTTTCTCCAGATTCTACGAGCAGTACTTC; CDR3: CASSPGTAVFSRFYEQYF; size: .; D: TRBD1; J: TRBJ2-7; V: TRBV28
DNA: TGCGCCAGCAGCCAAGATGTCCAGGGGAAGGTAACCGGGGAGCTGTTTTTT; CDR3: CASSQDVQGKVTGELFF; size: .; D: .; J: TRBJ2-2; V: TRBV4-1
DNA: TGTGCCAGTAGTATAGATCAGTACTATTATCAGCCCCAGCATTTT; CDR3: CASSIDQYYYQPQHF; size: .; D: .; J: TRBJ1-5; V: TRBV19
DNA: TGTGCCAGCAGCGCCCGGGACAGGGGGCGATACAATGAGCAGTTCTTC; CDR3: CASSARDRGRYNEQFF; size: .; D: TRBD1; J: TRBJ2-1; V: TRBV11-1
DNA: TGTGCCAGTTCCCCAGGGCTAAATCAGCCCCAGCATTTT; CDR3: CASSPGLNQPQHF; size: .; D: .; J: TRBJ1-5; V: TRBV19
DNA: TGTGCCAGCAGCTTAGCGAGGGACAGGGGGGAGTCTGGAAACACCATATATTTT; CDR3: CASSLARDRGESGNTIYF; size: .; D: TRBD1; J: TRBJ1-3; V: TRBV11-1
DNA: TGTGCCAGCAGCCGGACTAATGAAGCTTTCTTT; CDR3: CASSRTNEAFF; size: .; D: .; J: TRBJ1-1; V: TRBV6-6
DNA: TGTGCCACTTTAACCCGGGACAGGGGCCACAATGAGCAGTTCTTC; CDR3: CATLTRDRGHNEQFF; size: .; D: TRBD1; J: TRBJ2-1; V: TRBV2
DNA: TGTGCCAGCAGCTCAGGAACGCTCTCCGGGAGTTTTCATCAGCCCCAGCATTTT; CDR3: CASSSGTLSGSFHQPQHF; size: .; D: .; J: TRBJ1-5; V: TRBV7-8
DNA: TGCGCCAGCAGCGTACCAGCGTACAATGAGCAGTTCTTC; CDR3: CASSVPAYNEQFF; size: few; D: .; J: TRBJ2-1; V: TRBV5-1
DNA: TGTGCCAGTAGCCCAGTGGTGGCAGGGGGAGACTATGGCTACACCTTC; CDR3: CASSPVVAGGDYGYTF; size: .; D: TRBD1; J: TRBJ1-2; V: TRBV19
DNA: TGTGCCAGCAGTTACTCCGAGCAGGGGGCGGGGGAGCAGTACTTC; CDR3: CASSYSEQGAGEQYF; size: .; D: TRBD1; J: TRBJ2-7; V: TRBV6-6
DNA: TGTGCCAGTAGTCCCCACCCTAGCGGGGGCGCCACCTACGAGCAGTACTTC; CDR3: CASSPHPSGGATYEQYF; size: .; D: TRBD2; J: TRBJ2-7; V: TRBV19
DNA: TGTGCCAGTAGTATGGTCGTCCAATTAGAACAGTACTTC; CDR3: CASSMVVQLEQYF; size: .; D: .; J: TRBJ2-7; V: TRBV19
DNA: TGCGCCAGCAGGGGGACTAGCGGGGGGGCATCGCAGTATTTT; CDR3: CASRGTSGGASQYF; size: .; D: TRBD2; J: TRBJ2-3; V: TRBV10-2
DNA: TGTGCCAGCAGCTCTCGGGGGGGTGGACGCTACGAGCAGTACTTC; CDR3: CASSSRGGGRYEQYF; size: .; D: TRBD2; J: TRBJ2-7; V: TRBV5-8
DNA: TGTGCCAGCAACCGGCGCCTAGCGGGAAACAATGAGCAGTTCTTC; CDR3: CASNRRLAGNNEQFF; size: .; D: TRBD2; J: TRBJ2-1; V: TRBV6-1
DNA: TGTGCCAGCAGCTTACTTGGACAGGGGAACACCGGGGAGCTGTTTTTT; CDR3: CASSLLGQGNTGELFF; size: .; D: TRBD1; J: TRBJ2-2; V: TRBV11-2
DNA: TGTGCCAGCAGCCAAAAGGTAGGAGGGAGTAACTATGGCTACACCTTC; CDR3: CASSQKVGGSNYGYTF; size: few; D: .; J: TRBJ1-2; V: TRBV4-2
DNA: TGCGCCAGCAGCAGAGGACAGGGGGCCGTGAACTATGGCTACACCTTC; CDR3: CASSRGQGAVNYGYTF; size: .; D: TRBD1; J: TRBJ1-2; V: TRBV5-1
DNA: TGTGCCAGCAGTTTAGGTCGGGGCTACGAGCAGTACTTC; CDR3: CASSLGRGYEQYF; size: .; D: .; J: TRBJ2-7; V: TRBV27
DNA: TGTGCCAGCAGTGAAGGGACAGGGCTCAATTCACCCCTCCACTTT; CDR3: CASSEGTGLNSPLHF; size: .; D: TRBD1; J: TRBJ1-6; V: TRBV6-1
DNA: TGCGCCAGCAGCCAAATCCAAGAGCCTACCTACGAGCAGTACTTC; CDR3: CASSQIQEPTYEQYF; size: .; D: .; J: TRBJ2-7; V: TRBV4-3
DNA: TGTGCCAGCAGCCAAGCGGGAGGGCGGGGGACTGAAGCTTTCTTT; CDR3: CASSQAGGRGTEAFF; size: .; D: .; J: TRBJ1-1; V: TRBV14
DNA: TGTGCCAGCAGAGTGGACAGGAACACTGAAGCTTTCTTT; CDR3: CASRVDRNTEAFF; size: .; D: .; J: TRBJ1-1; V: TRBV5-4
DNA: TGCGCCAGCAGCTTGGAGGGGCAGCCCAACACCGGGGAGCTGTTTTTT; CDR3: CASSLEGQPNTGELFF; size: .; D: .; J: TRBJ2-2; V: TRBV5-1
DNA: TGTGCCAGCAGCTGGGAAGGAGGGACTGAAGCTTTCTTT; CDR3: CASSWEGGTEAFF; size: .; D: .; J: TRBJ1-1; V: TRBV14
DNA: TGTGCCACCCTTTCCTTGACAGCTTACAATGAGCAGTTCTTC; CDR3: CATLSLTAYNEQFF; size: once; D: .; J: TRBJ2-1; V: TRBV7-2
DNA: TGCGCCAGCAGCCAGGGACAGGGTCGAGCATCTAATGAAAAACTGTTTTTT; CDR3: CASSQGQGRASNEKLFF; size: .; D: TRBD1; J: TRBJ1-4; V: TRBV5-1
DNA: TGTGCCAGCAGTGCAAAGTCTTCCCCGACAGGTGGGGAAAAACTGTTTTTT; CDR3: CASSAKSSPTGGEKLFF; size: .; D: .; J: TRBJ1-4; V: TRBV6-1
DNA: TGCGCCAGCAGCCAAAACCAAGTAGCAACTAATGAAAAACTGTTTTTT; CDR3: CASSQNQVATNEKLFF; size: .; D: .; J: TRBJ1-4; V: TRBV4-3
DNA: TGTGCCAGCAGCAAAGGGACAGGGCCTCAGCCCCAGCATTTT; CDR3: CASSKGTGPQPQHF; size: .; D: TRBD1; J: TRBJ1-5; V: TRBV9
DNA: TGTGCCAGTAGTATAGATCGGGACAGCTATGGCTACACCTTC; CDR3: CASSIDRDSYGYTF; size: .; D: TRBD1; J: TRBJ1-2; V: TRBV19
DNA: TGTGCCAGTAGTTCCGGACTAGCGGGAGGAACCGAGGCAGATACGCAGTATTTT; CDR3: CASSSGLAGGTEADTQYF; size: .; D: TRBD2; J: TRBJ2-3; V: TRBV19
DNA: TGTGCCAGCAGCGCACAGGGGGCAGAGGCTGAAGCTTTCTTT; CDR3: CASSAQGAEAEAFF; size: .; D: TRBD1; J: TRBJ1-1; V: TRBV7-9
DNA: TGCGCCAGCAGCCAAGTTATCGGAGATGAGCAGTTCTTC; CDR3: CASSQVIGDEQFF; size: once; D: .; J: TRBJ2-1; V: TRBV4-1
DNA: TGTGCCAGCAGTGAAGGACAGGGTATTCAGCCCCAGCATTTT; CDR3: CASSEGQGIQPQHF; size: .; D: TRBD1; J: TRBJ1-5; V: TRBV6-4
DNA: TGTGCCAGCAGCCTCCCAGGCGTGATGAACACTGAAGCTTTCTTT; CDR3: CASSLPGVMNTEAFF; size: few; D: .; J: TRBJ1-1; V: TRBV4-2
DNA: TGTGCCAGCAGTTTGGGGAGGAACTATGGCTACACCTTC; CDR3: CASSLGRNYGYTF; size: .; D: .; J: TRBJ1-2; V: TRBV7-3
DNA: TGTGCCAGCAGTTACAGCAGGTCCTCCAATCAGCCCCAGCATTTT; CDR3: CASSYSRSSNQPQHF; size: .; D: .; J: TRBJ1-5; V: TRBV6-5
DNA: TGTGCCAGCTCACCCGAGGTTAGAACGGAAGCTTTCTTT; CDR3: CASSPEVRTEAFF; size: .; D: .; J: TRBJ1-1; V: TRBV18
DNA: TGTGCCAGCAGTCTTTCTAGCGGGAGCCCCTTTGAATACGAGCAGTACTTC; CDR3: CASSLSSGSPFEYEQYF; size: .; D: TRBD2; J: TRBJ2-7; V: TRBV11-2
DNA: TGTGCCTGGAGTCCAATTGGCAGGCCCGATCAGCCCCAGCATTTT; CDR3: CAWSPIGRPDQPQHF; size: .; D: .; J: TRBJ1-5; V: TRBV30
DNA: TGTGCCAGCAGTGATTGGCATCCGAACACCGGGGAGCTGTTTTTT; CDR3: CASSDWHPNTGELFF; size: .; D: .; J: TRBJ2-2; V: TRBV6-1
DNA: TGTGCCTGGAGTGGGTCGGGGGATGGCTACACCTTC; CDR3: CAWSGSGDGYTF; size: .; D: .; J: TRBJ1-2; V: TRBV30